In its sample, the clone carrying this T cell receptor beta chain was seen a few times. TCRdb keeps only in-frame clones here, not all; method: immunoSEQ multiplex PCR. The sample gives hundreds of thousands of clones, around nine tenths of which show up once; 7.3% is in the top ten. The CDR3 extends over 14 amino acids. The germline V and J ends were trimmed by 2 bases and 5 bases, with 15 bases remaining between them. CDR1 is GTSNPN, CDR2 SVGIG, per germline (reference sequence). These data come from a study of blood T cell repertoires in COVID-19. The chain employs TRBV30 and TRBJ1-1; D is perhaps TRBD1 (5 bases). This clonotype was obtained from a woman in her 70s with COVID-19, enrolled during active disease. The specimen sequenced was peripheral blood. The CDR3 nucleotides are TGTGCCTGGAGTACAGGCTTTTCTCCAACTGAAGCTTTCTTT. Protein: CAWSTGFSPTEAFF.